Described below is a single TCR beta chain sequence and its context. Its antigen is not known. This sample stems from a study of PD-1 blockade in classical Hodgkin lymphoma. V lost 3 bases, J lost 2 bases, and 10 bases lay in between. The CDR3 loop spans 14 amino acids. CDR1 is KGHSH and CDR2 is LQKENI in the germline V gene. Each patient experienced a relapse that followed autologous stem cell transplantation, and brentuximab vedotin exposure varied. Complete response, partial response or progressive disease was each patient's best response. Findings of the study overall: According to reports, newly diagnosed patients had lower baseline TCR diversity than healthy donors, and relapsed/refractory patients had lower baseline TCR diversity still. CD4+ TCR diversity, unlike CD8+, climbed significantly by C4D1. The diversity seen at baseline in complete responders resembled that of newly diagnosed patients.

Measured with immunoSEQ multiplex PCR; TCRdb has only the in-frame clones, and not every one. The table lists tens of thousands of clones, about 78% of them singletons. This chain links TRBV18 with TRBJ2-5; D perhaps matches TRBD1 (5 bases). Sequencing was performed on peripheral blood mononuclear cells (PBMCs), taken before the second cycle of nivolumab. This clonotype originated in a human donor with classical Hodgkin lymphoma. CDR3 nucleotides: TGTGCCAGCTCACCCGACAGCTCACAAGAGACCCAGTACTTC. Residues: CASSPDSSQETQYF.